The 25 T cell receptor beta chains presented below share a single source sample, sequenced in a study of regulatory T cells in long-lasting Graves disease (dated by TCRdb to about 2021). The time point label on this specimen signifies: newly diagnosed GD, antithyroid drugs for less than 3 months. For both TCR sequencing and RNA sequencing, RNA was extracted from PBMCs using TRIzol. The library relied on multiplex PCR. Sequencing was carried out with an Illumina HiSeq 4000. TCR beta libraries were built with iRepertoire HTBI primers and Arm-PCR amplification of CDR3 regions. The public reads were quality trimmed at Q25 with fastp and then assembled into clones with MiXCR by TCRdb, keeping productive beta chains. Here each entry gathers all rows of one CDR3 protein and keeps the most common genes and DNA. A total of about 350,000 distinct CDR3 sequences appear in this sample, approximately 15% of them only once. The top ten clones comprise 30% of the sample.

The same specimen was also included in a second study, on T cells in Graves' hyperthyroidism and ophthalmopathy.

The material was peripheral blood mononuclear cells (PBMCs), obtained at new diagnosis, from a patient treated with antithyroid drugs. These receptors all come from a man aged 40-55 years with Graves disease. Donor details come from another sample of the same person, matched by shared clones.

This clonotype appeared many times. The V and J genes are TRBV7-3 and TRBJ2-3; D is perhaps TRBD1 (5 bases). V was cut by 4 bases and J by 2 bases, with 13 bases left in between. The CDR3 loop spans 15 amino acids. Germline V gives CDR1 SGHTA, CDR2 FQGTGA. The CDR3 bases are TGTGCCAGCAGCTCAGCCGAGGACAACACAGATACGCAGTATTTT. It codes for CASSSAEDNTDTQYF.

The V call is TRBV2, the J call TRBJ1-4, with unresolved D. Germline assignment: CDR1 SNHLY and CDR2 FYNNEI. V lost 6 bases and J lost 2, with 13 bases in between. This CDR3 is built from 15 residues. CDR3 sequence: CASSPGLSTNEKLFF. In nucleotides, the CDR3 is TGTGCCAGCAGCCCTGGGTTAAGTACTAATGAAAAACTGTTTTTT.

This clonotype was counted between two and nine times. The chain carries TRBV30 and TRBJ1-2, with TRBD1 as a possible D gene (5 bases). The CDR3 length is 12 residues. Germline CDR1 reads GTSNPN; CDR2 reads SVGIG (reference sequence). V shed 8 bases and J shed 2 bases, with 12 bases lying between them. The CDR3 reads CAGGAGNYGYTF. The CDR3 DNA reads TGTGCCGGAGGGGCAGGGAACTATGGCTACACCTTC.

A note on this clonotype: A read error may be the cause here, since a much bigger clone is one base away. This rearrangement joins TRBV28 to TRBJ2-1; D unclear. This CDR3 spans 15 amino acids. The germline gives CDR1 MDHEN, CDR2 SYDVKM. Trimming left V 10 bases short and J 3 bases short, with 19 bases between. CDR3 nucleotides: TGTGCCACCCACAGCGATCCCCCTATCTACAATGAGCAGTTCTTC. It encodes CATHSDPPIYNEQFF.

The J gene is TRBJ2-3, the V gene TRBV11-3; 7 positions match TRBD2. The V segment lost 3 bases and the J segment 5 bases; nucleotides outside the gene matches: 5. This CDR3 contains 14 residues. The germline V gene has CDR1 SGHNT and CDR2 YENEEA. The CDR3 loop is CASSLLRGIDTQYF. DNA of the CDR3: TGTGCCAGCAGCTTGTTGCGGGGGATAGATACGCAGTATTTT.

This clonotype showed up many times. The chain is built from TRBV20-1 and TRBJ2-7; perhaps TRBD1 as D (6 bases). The germline V gene has CDR1 DFQATT and CDR2 SNEGSKA (reference sequence). CDR3 length: 13 amino acids. Deletions cut 4 bases from V and 6 bases from J, with 16 bases between. In DNA form, the CDR3 reads TGCAGTGCTATGGGGCAGGGGCTTTTCGAGCAGTACTTC. It codes for CSAMGQGLFEQYF.

This chain joins TRBV6-4 and TRBJ2-7; D possibly uses TRBD1 or TRBD2 (5 bases each). Deletions cut 5 bases from V and 3 bases from J, with 11 bases between. The CDR3 is 13 residues long. In germline, CDR1 is MRHNA, CDR2 SNTAGT. The DNA of the CDR3 is TGTGCCAGCAGTTACGGGGACCACTACGAGCAGTACTTC. The encoded protein is CASSYGDHYEQYF.

This clonotype was recorded a few times. This chain uses TRBV6-1 with TRBJ1-1; no firm D call. V was clipped by 5 bases and J by 1 base, with 14 bases between them. The CDR3 runs 15 residues. The germline CDR1 and CDR2 sequences are MNHNS and SASEGT. Written as DNA, the CDR3 is TGTGCCAGCAGTAAACTGGGTTGGCAGAACACTGAAGCTTTCTTT. Protein: CASSKLGWQNTEAFF.

The sample holds many counts of this clonotype. The genes are TRBV10-3 and TRBJ2-1; 9 bases fit TRBD1. The length of the CDR3 is 14 residues. Unmatched junction bases numbered 12, after V lost 10 bases and J lost 8 bases. Germline CDR1 ENHRY, CDR2 SYGVKD. CDR3 in DNA: TGTGCCAGTTCGGGGGACAGGGCCCGGGATGAGCAGTTCTTC. This codes for CASSGDRARDEQFF.

This clonotype was detected only a few times. V gene TRBV5-1 combines with J gene TRBJ2-5; no firm D call. The CDR3 is made up of 14 amino acids. V was shortened by 4 bases and J by 2 bases, with 12 bases between the two germline ends. Per the germline V gene, CDR1 is SGHRS and CDR2 is YFSETQ. CDR3 DNA sequence: TGCGCCAGCAGCAGACTCGCCCAGCAAGAGACCCAGTACTTC. Translated: CASSRLAQQETQYF.

This clonotype was seen at least ten times. The chain joins TRBV6-1 to TRBJ1-4; maybe TRBD1 (6 bases). The length of the CDR3 is 15 residues. Germline V gene data show CDR1 as MNHNS and CDR2 as SASEGT. Between the trimmed V and J ends, which lost 5 bases and 0 bases, there was a span of 10 bases. The CDR3 is CASSKRTATNEKLFF. The DNA of the CDR3 is TGTGCCAGCAGTAAACGGACAGCAACTAATGAAAAACTGTTTTTT.

A word on this clonotype: It differs at one base from a far larger clone, so likely a read error. The V and J genes are TRBV12-3 or TRBV12-4 and TRBJ2-3; tentatively, D is TRBD1 or TRBD2 (6 bases each). TRBJ2-7 matches the DNA end more closely, so the J call is doubtful. The CDR3 covers 15 residues. The CDR3 nucleotides read TGTGCCAGCAGTCCAATACTTGGGGGGCACAATGAGCAGTACTTC. Amino acid sequence: CASSPILGGHNEQYF.

With regard to this clonotype: A much larger clone lies one base from this, so it may be a read error. The chain combines TRBV7-9 with TRBJ2-3; TRBD1 might be the D (6 bases). Germline values: CDR1 SEHNR, CDR2 FQNEAQ (reference sequence). The CDR3 length is 16 residues. The V end was cut by 1 base, the J end by 5 bases, with 16 bases between. The CDR3 spells CASSLVVGRGRDTQYF. DNA for the CDR3: TGTGCCAGCAGCTTAGTGGTCGGCAGGGGCAGAGATACGCAGTATTTT.

This clonotype was detected ten times or more. V is TRBV6-2 or TRBV6-3 and J is TRBJ1-1; 7 nucleotides match TRBD1. Germline V CDR1 and CDR2: MNHEY, SVGEGT. The CDR3 sequence is 19 residues long. Losses at the gene ends were 7 bases for V and 0 bases for J; bases not matched to a gene: 20. The CDR3: CASNTGQAASRFMNTEAFF. In DNA, the CDR3 is TGTGCCAGCAACACCGGACAGGCCGCCTCAAGGTTCATGAACACTGAAGCTTTCTTT.

V is TRBV2 and J is TRBJ1-4; 9 nucleotides agree with TRBD1. Trimming removed 4 bases from V and 6 bases from J; junction bases left unmatched: 9. The CDR3 length is 16 residues. Germline V CDR1 and CDR2: SNHLY, FYNNEI. The CDR3 nucleotides are TGTGCCAGCAGTGCCGGACAGGGGCGGGGTGATGAAAAACTGTTTTTT. It yields the protein CASSAGQGRGDEKLFF.

The chain has TRBV5-1 and TRBJ2-1; a weak D match, TRBD1 (5 bases). Between the trimmed V and J ends, which lost 4 bases and 5 bases, there was a span of 10 bases. Germline V lookup: CDR1 SGHRS, CDR2 YFSETQ. This CDR3 spans 13 amino acids. The CDR3 reads CASSIGRDNEQFF. Written as DNA, the CDR3 is TGCGCCAGCAGCATCGGCAGGGACAATGAGCAGTTCTTC.

Only a few counts were recorded for this clonotype. The rearrangement uses TRBV14 and TRBJ2-1; TRBD1 matches at 7 bases. The V gene end was trimmed by 2 bases and the J gene end by 13 bases; junction bases not matched to a gene: 14. The CDR3 consists of 15 residues. Germline-derived CDR1 and CDR2 are SGHDN and FVKESK. The CDR3 bases are TGTGCCAGCAGCCAACCCACAGGGGAATCGGAGACCCAGTTCTTC. Protein sequence: CASSQPTGESETQFF.

This clonotype was found many times. V gene TRBV11-3 combines with J gene TRBJ2-7; D gene ambiguous. Germline V gene sequence: CDR1 SGHNT, CDR2 YENEEA. CDR3 size: 13 residues. Trimming left V 0 bases short and J 6 bases short, with 9 bases between. The CDR3 protein is CASSLDRNREQYF. CDR3 DNA sequence: TGTGCCAGCAGCTTAGACCGAAACCGCGAGCAGTACTTC.

The table lists this clonotype with a few counts. This chain joins TRBV24-1 and TRBJ2-1, with D unresolved. Germline CDR1 and CDR2: KGHDR and SFDVKD. There are 15 residues in the CDR3. Trimming stripped 3 bases from V and 4 bases from J, with 12 bases between. CDR3 protein: CATSDTGRIYNEQFF. CDR3 in DNA: TGTGCCACCAGTGATACCGGACGGATTTACAATGAGCAGTTCTTC.

The table lists this clonotype with a few counts. This chain uses TRBV20-1 with TRBJ2-1; TRBD1 agrees at 9 bases. The CDR3 covers 16 residues. Germline values: CDR1 DFQATT, CDR2 SNEGSKA (reference sequence). Trimming removed 5 bases from V and 0 bases from J; junction bases left unmatched: 8. CDR3 amino acids: CSAPDGTGFSYNEQFF. In nucleotides, the CDR3 is TGCAGTGCTCCAGACGGGACAGGGTTCTCCTACAATGAGCAGTTCTTC.

This clonotype was detected many times. The V gene is TRBV30, the J gene TRBJ1-1; TRBD1 matches at 8 bases. Germline-derived CDR1 and CDR2 are GTSNPN and SVGIG (reference sequence). This CDR3 comprises 15 residues. J gave up 9 bases and V 3 bases, and 15 bases lay outside the gene matches. CDR3 nucleotides: TGTGCCTGGAGAGGGTCCGGACAGGGACTAGGTAAAGCTTTCTTT. It codes for CAWRGSGQGLGKAFF.

The chain couples TRBV2 to TRBJ2-1; no firm D call. Trimming stripped 6 bases from V and 2 bases from J, with 5 bases between. The CDR3 extends over 12 amino acids. Looked up from germline, CDR1 is SNHLY and CDR2 is FYNNEI. CDR3 nucleotide sequence: TGTGCCAGCAGGATAGCCTACAATGAGCAGTTCTTC. It encodes CASRIAYNEQFF.

This clonotype was seen repeatedly, ten times or more. This chain connects TRBV20-1 to TRBJ2-7; TRBD1 is a possible D gene (5 bases). Per germline, CDR1 DFQATT and CDR2 SNEGSKA (reference sequence). Between the trimmed V and J ends, which lost 3 bases and 0 bases, there was a span of 9 bases. The CDR3 loop spans 13 amino acids. The CDR3: CSASTGYSYEQYF. CDR3 in DNA: TGCAGTGCTAGTACAGGATACTCCTACGAGCAGTACTTC.

The chain links TRBV5-1 to TRBJ2-5, with D possibly TRBD2 on 6 matching bases. The CDR3 contains 15 residues. With 0 bases removed from V and 5 bases from J, the gap between germline ends came to 14 bases. CDR1 is SGHRS, CDR2 YFSETQ, per germline. CDR3 sequence: CASSLDRGRPETQYF. The CDR3 DNA sequence: TGCGCCAGCAGCTTGGACCGGGGGAGGCCCGAGACCCAGTACTTC.

This clonotype was observed at least ten times. The chain employs TRBV2 and TRBJ1-2; D is perhaps TRBD1 (5 bases). Germline CDR1 and CDR2: SNHLY and FYNNEI. CDR3 length equals 14 residues. Trimming took off 1 base at V and 5 bases at J, with 11 bases between the two ends. The CDR3 region is CASSEEGFGYGYTF. Here the CDR3 DNA reads TGTGCCAGCAGTGAAGAGGGGTTCGGGTATGGCTACACCTTC.